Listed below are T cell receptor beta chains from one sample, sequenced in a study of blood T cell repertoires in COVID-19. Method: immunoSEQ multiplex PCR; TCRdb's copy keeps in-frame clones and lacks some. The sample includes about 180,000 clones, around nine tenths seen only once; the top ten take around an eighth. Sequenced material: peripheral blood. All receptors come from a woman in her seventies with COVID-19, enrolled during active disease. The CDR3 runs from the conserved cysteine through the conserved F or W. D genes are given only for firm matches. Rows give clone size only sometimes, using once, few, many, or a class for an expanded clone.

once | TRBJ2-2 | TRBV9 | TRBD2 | CASSAFSGRPANTGELFF | TGTGCCAGCAGCGCCTTTAGCGGGAGGCCAGCGAACACCGGGGAGCTGTTTTTT
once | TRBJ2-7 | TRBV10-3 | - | CAIRSGGSTYEQYF | TGTGCCATCAGATCCGGGGGATCGACCTACGAGCAGTACTTC
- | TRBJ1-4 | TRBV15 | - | CATSREFAGGGGKLFF | TGTGCCACCAGCAGAGAATTCGCGGGTGGTGGAGGAAAACTGTTTTTT
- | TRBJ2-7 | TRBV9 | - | CASSSFWSSYEQYF | TGTGCCAGCAGCTCATTCTGGAGCTCCTACGAGCAGTACTTC
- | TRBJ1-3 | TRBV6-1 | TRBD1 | CASSEAGQGWTGNTIYF | TGTGCCAGCAGTGAAGCGGGACAGGGTTGGACTGGAAACACCATATATTTT
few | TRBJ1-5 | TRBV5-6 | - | CASSFSSNQPQHF | TGTGCCAGCAGCTTTAGTAGCAATCAGCCCCAGCATTTT
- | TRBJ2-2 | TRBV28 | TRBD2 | CASSFLDGRANTGELFF | TGTGCCAGCAGTTTTTTAGACGGGAGGGCTAACACCGGGGAGCTGTTTTTT
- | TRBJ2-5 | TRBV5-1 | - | CASSLQQETQYF | TGCGCCAGCAGCTTGCAGCAAGAGACCCAGTACTTC
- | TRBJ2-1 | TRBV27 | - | CASSREWGRTNEQFF | TGTGCCAGCAGTAGAGAGTGGGGCAGGACGAATGAGCAGTTCTTC
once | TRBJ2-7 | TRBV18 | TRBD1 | CASSPSTGGDNEQYF | TGTGCCAGCTCACCCTCGACAGGGGGAGATAACGAGCAGTACTTC
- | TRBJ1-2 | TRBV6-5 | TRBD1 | CASSPTGDPYGYTF | TGTGCCAGCAGTCCTACAGGGGACCCCTATGGCTACACCTTC
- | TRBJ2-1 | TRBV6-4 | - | CASSATSGSYNEQFF | TGTGCCAGCAGCGCCACTAGTGGTAGCTACAATGAGCAGTTCTTC
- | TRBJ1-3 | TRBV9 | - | CASSVDYGNTIYF | TGTGCCAGCAGCGTAGATTATGGAAACACCATATATTTT
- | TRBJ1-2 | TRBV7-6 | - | CASSLSAGHGYTF | TGTGCCAGCAGCTTAAGTGCAGGTCATGGCTACACCTTC
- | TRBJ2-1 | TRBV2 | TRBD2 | CASKTGLAVNEQFF | TGTGCCAGCAAGACGGGACTAGCGGTCAATGAGCAGTTCTTC
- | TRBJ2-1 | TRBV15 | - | CATSRDGRQAIQFF | TGTGCCACCAGCAGAGATGGAAGGCAGGCAATACAGTTCTTC
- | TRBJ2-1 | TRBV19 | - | CASSTDPGVGQFF | TGTGCCAGTAGTACCGACCCGGGTGTGGGGCAGTTCTTC
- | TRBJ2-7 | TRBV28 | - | CASREQAFGSEQYF | TGTGCCAGCAGGGAACAGGCGTTCGGAAGCGAGCAGTACTTC
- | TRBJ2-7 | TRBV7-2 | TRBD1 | CASKRTGTGAYEQYF | TGTGCCAGCAAGAGAACCGGGACAGGGGCCTACGAGCAGTACTTC
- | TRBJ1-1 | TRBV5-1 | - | CASSLVGVVDTEAFF | TGCGCCAGCAGCTTGGTCGGGGTTGTGGACACTGAAGCTTTCTTT
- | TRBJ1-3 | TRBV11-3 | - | CASSARGRFGNTIYF | TGTGCCAGCAGCGCCAGGGGTCGCTTTGGAAACACCATATATTTT
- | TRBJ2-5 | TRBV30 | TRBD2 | CAWKTGRGSNLSQETQYF | TGTGCCTGGAAGACCGGGAGGGGATCTAATCTGAGCCAAGAGACCCAGTACTTC
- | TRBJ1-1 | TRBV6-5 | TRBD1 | CATLGQGKKLAFF | TGTGCCACCCTCGGACAGGGAAAAAAACTGGCTTTCTTT
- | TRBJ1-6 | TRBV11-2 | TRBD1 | CASSLGPGGMPLHF | TGTGCCAGCAGCTTAGGGCCAGGGGGGATGCCCCTCCACTTT
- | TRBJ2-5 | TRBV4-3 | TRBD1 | CASSQEGQKETQYF | TGCGCCAGCAGCCAAGAGGGACAGAAGGAGACCCAGTACTTC